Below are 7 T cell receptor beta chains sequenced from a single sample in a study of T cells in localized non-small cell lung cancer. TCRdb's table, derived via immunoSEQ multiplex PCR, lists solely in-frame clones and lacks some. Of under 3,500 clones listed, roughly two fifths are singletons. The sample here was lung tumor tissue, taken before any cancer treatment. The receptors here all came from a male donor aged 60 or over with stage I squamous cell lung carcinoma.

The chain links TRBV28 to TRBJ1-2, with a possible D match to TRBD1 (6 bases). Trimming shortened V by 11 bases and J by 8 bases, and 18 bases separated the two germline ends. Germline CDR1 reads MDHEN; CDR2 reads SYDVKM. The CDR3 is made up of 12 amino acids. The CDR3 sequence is CASMGGLEGYTF. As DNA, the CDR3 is TGTGCCTCGATGGGGGGGCTGGAAGGCTACACCTTC.

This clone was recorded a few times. The CDR3 region has the DNA TGTGCCAGCAGCTTAATATCGCAGTGGCACAATGAGCAGTTCTTC. Translating gives CASSLISQWHNEQFF. This chain links TRBV11-3 with TRBJ2-1; D unclear. Germline CDR1 is SGHNT and CDR2 is YENEEA. This CDR3 comprises 15 residues. Trimming shortened V by 2 bases and J by 5 bases, and 13 bases separated the two germline ends.

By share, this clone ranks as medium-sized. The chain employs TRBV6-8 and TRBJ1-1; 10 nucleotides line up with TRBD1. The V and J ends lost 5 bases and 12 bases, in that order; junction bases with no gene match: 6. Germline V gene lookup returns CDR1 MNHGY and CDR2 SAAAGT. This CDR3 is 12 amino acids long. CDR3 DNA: TGTGCCAGCAGTCTGGGACAGGGGTCTTCTTTCTTT. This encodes CASSLGQGSSFF.

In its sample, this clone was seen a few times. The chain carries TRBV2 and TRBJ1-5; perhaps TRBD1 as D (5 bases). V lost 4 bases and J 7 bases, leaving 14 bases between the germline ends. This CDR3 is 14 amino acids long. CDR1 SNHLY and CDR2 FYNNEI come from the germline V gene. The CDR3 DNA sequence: TGTGCCAGCAGTGCCCTCGGGGGGAGGCAGCCCCAGCATTTT. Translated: CASSALGGRQPQHF.

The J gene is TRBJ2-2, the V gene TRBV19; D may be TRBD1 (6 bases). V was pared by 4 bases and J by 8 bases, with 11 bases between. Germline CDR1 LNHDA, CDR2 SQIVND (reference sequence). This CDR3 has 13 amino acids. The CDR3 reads CASSRGPQGELFF. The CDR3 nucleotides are TGTGCCAGTAGTAGGGGGCCGCAGGGGGAGCTGTTTTTT. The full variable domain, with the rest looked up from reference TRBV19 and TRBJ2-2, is DGGITQSPKYLFRKEGQNVTLSCEQNLNHDAMYWYRQDPGQGLRLIYYSQIVNDFQKGDIAEGYSVSREKKESFPLTVTSAQKNPTAFYLCASSRGPQGELFFGEGSRLTVL.

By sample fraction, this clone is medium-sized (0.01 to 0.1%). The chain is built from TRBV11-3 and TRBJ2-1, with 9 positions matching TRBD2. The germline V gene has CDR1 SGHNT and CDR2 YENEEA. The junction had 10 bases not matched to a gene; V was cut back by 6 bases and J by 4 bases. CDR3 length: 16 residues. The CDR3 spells CASRALAGEGYNEQFF. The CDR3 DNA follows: TGTGCCAGCAGGGCCTTAGCGGGAGAAGGATACAATGAGCAGTTCTTC. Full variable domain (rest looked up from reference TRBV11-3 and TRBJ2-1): EAGVVQSPRYKIIEKKQPVAFWCNPISGHNTLYWYLQNLGQGPELLIRYENEEAVDDSQLPKDRFSAERLKGVDSTLKIQPAELGDSAVYLCASRALAGEGYNEQFFGPGTRLTVL.

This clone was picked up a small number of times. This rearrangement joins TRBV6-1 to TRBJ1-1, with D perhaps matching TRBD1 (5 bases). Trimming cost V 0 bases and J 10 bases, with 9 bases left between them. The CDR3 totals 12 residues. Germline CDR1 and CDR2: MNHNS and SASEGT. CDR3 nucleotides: TGTGCCAGCAGTGAAGCGCTAAGGGGAGCTTTCTTT. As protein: CASSEALRGAFF.